The 25 T cell receptor beta chains in this list originate from one sample, sequenced in a study of blood T cells in healthy people across ages. The use of a sample-barcoded 5' primer and a J-beta primer mix characterized a second PCR of roughly 6 to 11 cycles. TCRdb fed the 5' RACE reads into MiXCR, producing one record per CDR3 protein. The repertoire holds 700,000 to 900,000 distinct CDR3 sequences, with roughly 25% as singletons. This same sample was also taken into another study, of T cells of mothers and their children.

The sample consisted of blood. The receptors were gathered from a boy between 10 and 17 years old in good health.

The genes are TRBV5-1 and TRBJ2-2; perhaps TRBD1 as D (5 bases). The V and J ends lost 5 bases and 5 bases respectively, with 10 bases between them. Germline values: CDR1 SGHRS, CDR2 YFSETQ. This CDR3 comprises 13 residues. The CDR3 is CASRPQGTGELFF. CDR3 bases: TGCGCCAGCAGACCCCAGGGAACCGGGGAGCTGTTTTTT.

This chain connects TRBV9 to TRBJ2-1; 7 positions match TRBD1. This CDR3 spans 15 amino acids. The junction had 5 bases not matched to a gene; V was cut back by 0 bases and J by 5 bases. CDR1 and CDR2 from the germline V gene are SGDLS and YYNGEE. The CDR3 sequence: CASSVEGASHNEQFF. Written as DNA, the CDR3 is TGTGCCAGCAGCGTAGAGGGGGCTTCCCACAATGAGCAGTTCTTC.

The chain is built from TRBV10-3 and TRBJ2-1, with D maybe TRBD2 (6 bases). The V end was cut by 8 bases, the J end by 7 bases, with 18 bases between. The CDR3 is 14 residues long. CDR1 is ENHRY, CDR2 SYGVKD, per germline. CDR3 nucleotides: TGTGCCATCGCCGGGAGTGTAGACGAAAATGAGCAGTTCTTC. Translating it yields CAIAGSVDENEQFF.

The chain combines TRBV7-9 with TRBJ2-5, with a possible D match to TRBD2 (5 bases). The ends were cut back, 2 bases at V and 13 bases at J, with 14 bases in the middle. The germline gives CDR1 SEHNR, CDR2 FQNEAQ (reference sequence). This CDR3 comprises 12 residues. The CDR3 protein is CASSLQPGSPYF. The CDR3 DNA is TGTGCCAGCAGCTTACAACCGGGGTCTCCGTACTTC. Full variable domain (remainder filled in from reference TRBV7-9 and TRBJ2-5): DTGVSQNPRHKITKRGQNVTFRCDPISEHNRLYWYRQTLGQGPEFLTYFQNEAQLEKSRLLSDRFSAERPKGSFSTLEIQRTEQGDSAMYLCASSLQPGSPYFGPGTRLLVL.

This clonotype was counted a few times. The chain couples TRBV5-1 to TRBJ2-7; D might be TRBD1 (5 bases). Germline V gene data show CDR1 as SGHRS and CDR2 as YFSETQ. V was trimmed by 1 base and J by 3 bases, leaving 17 bases between them. The CDR3 is made up of 16 amino acids. CDR3 region: CASSLISSRALYEQYF. CDR3 coding DNA: TGCGCCAGCAGCTTGATATCTTCCAGGGCCCTCTACGAGCAGTACTTC.

The chain carries TRBV20-1 and TRBJ2-7; 7 bases are a match to TRBD1. The V gene's germline CDR1 is DFQATT and CDR2 SNEGSKA (reference sequence). V was clipped by 5 bases and J by 6 bases; unmatched bases: 13. The CDR3 has 14 amino acids. For the CDR3, the DNA is TGCAGTGCTTCCAGCCGACAGGGTTTTATCGAGCAGTACTTC. This codes for CSASSRQGFIEQYF.

The rearrangement links TRBV5-1 to TRBJ2-3; TRBD2 matches 8 bases. With V trimmed by 4 bases and J by 1 base, 5 bases remained unmatched. CDR3 length: 15 residues. Germline CDR1 and CDR2: SGHRS and YFSETQ. This CDR3 is CASSPGLVGTDTQYF. The DNA of the CDR3 is TGCGCCAGCAGCCCGGGACTAGTCGGCACAGATACGCAGTATTTT.

The table lists this clonotype with a few counts. This chain connects TRBV3-1 to TRBJ2-5, with D unclear. The V gene's germline CDR1 is LGHDT and CDR2 YNNKEL (reference sequence). The CDR3 totals 14 residues. Between the trimmed V and J ends, which lost 1 base and 5 bases, there was a span of 11 bases. The CDR3: CASSQGYDRETQYF. For the CDR3, the DNA is TGTGCCAGCAGCCAAGGATACGACCGGGAGACCCAGTACTTC.

This clonotype was recorded a few times. The chain recombines TRBV29-1 with TRBJ2-1, with D unresolved. Judging by the DNA end, TRBJ2-5 fits better; the J call may be wrong. CDR3 size: 12 residues. CDR1 and CDR2 (germline): SQVTM, ANQGSEA. In DNA, the CDR3 is TGCAGCATCTTAGGAATGGAAGAGACCCAGTACTTC. This encodes CSILGMEETQYF.

In nucleotides, the CDR3 is TGCAGTGCTAGAGATCTCGGCGGGGGGCCCTACCAAGAGACCCAGTACTTC. The encoded protein is CSARDLGGGPYQETQYF. The V and J genes are TRBV20-1 and TRBJ2-5; 8 positions match TRBD2. Losses at the gene ends were 0 bases for V and 0 bases for J; bases not matched to a gene: 9. The CDR3 contains 17 residues. The germline V gene has CDR1 DFQATT and CDR2 SNEGSKA (reference sequence).

In this sample, this clonotype turned up a few times. V and J are TRBV12-3 or TRBV12-4 and TRBJ1-1, with 9 nucleotides matching TRBD1. Trimming removed 6 bases from V and 1 base from J; junction bases left unmatched: 6. This CDR3 contains 15 residues. DNA of the CDR3: TGTGCCAGCAGCCACTCACAGGGGGCGAACACTGAAGCTTTCTTT. This translates into CASSHSQGANTEAFF.

The chain employs TRBV20-1 and TRBJ2-5; 8 bases match TRBD2. This CDR3 contains 12 residues. The germline gives CDR1 DFQATT, CDR2 SNEGSKA (reference sequence). V shed 6 bases, J shed 5 bases, and the junction held 5 bases outside the gene matches. CDR3 residues: CSAGGDWETQYF. CDR3 coding DNA: TGCAGTGCCGGGGGGGATTGGGAGACCCAGTACTTC.

This clonotype was found a few times. The CDR3 protein is CASSLGLNDEQFF. CDR3 DNA sequence: TGCGCCAGCAGCTTGGGGTTAAACGATGAGCAGTTCTTC. The chain uses TRBV5-1 and TRBJ2-5, with D unclear. The end of the DNA aligns better with TRBJ2-1, so the J call may be wrong. CDR1 and CDR2 from the germline V gene are SGHRS and YFSETQ. The CDR3 extends over 13 amino acids.

This rearrangement joins TRBV11-1 to TRBJ2-3; maybe TRBD2 (6 bases). Trimming stripped 6 bases from V and 0 bases from J, with 13 bases between. The CDR3 length is 15 residues. Per germline, CDR1 SGHAT and CDR2 FQDESV (reference sequence). CDR3: CASSGTPTSTDTQYF. Here the CDR3 DNA reads TGTGCCAGCAGTGGGACTCCCACTAGCACAGATACGCAGTATTTT.

This clonotype was found a few times. This CDR3 reads CSDTDRGPREQYF. The CDR3 DNA follows: TGCAGCGACACTGACAGGGGGCCGAGGGAGCAGTACTTC. The rearrangement links TRBV29-1 to TRBJ2-7, with 10 positions matching TRBD1. Trimming at V came to 7 bases and at J to 7 bases, leaving 10 bases not matched to a gene. The CDR3 has 13 residues. The V gene's germline CDR1 is SQVTM and CDR2 ANQGSEA.

The chain employs TRBV25-1 and TRBJ2-7; a possible D gene is TRBD2 (5 bases). The V end was cut by 4 bases, the J end by 3 bases, with 10 bases between. The CDR3 sequence is 13 residues long. Germline V gene lookup returns CDR1 MGHDK and CDR2 SYGVNS. CDR3 amino acids: CASSGGSHYEQYF. In DNA form, the CDR3 reads TGTGCCAGCAGTGGCGGGTCCCACTACGAGCAGTACTTC.

This chain links TRBV4-2 with TRBJ1-2; 12 nucleotides agree with TRBD1. The CDR3 has 16 residues. Germline loops: CDR1 LGHNA, CDR2 YNFKEQ. Losses at the gene ends were 1 base for V and 7 bases for J; bases not matched to a gene: 7. The CDR3 protein is CASSQAGQGAGGGYTF. DNA for the CDR3: TGTGCCAGCAGCCAAGCGGGACAGGGGGCGGGAGGTGGCTACACCTTC.

This chain connects TRBV15 to TRBJ2-5; D is uncertain. Trimming shortened V by 3 bases and J by 2 bases, and 7 bases separated the two germline ends. Germline V gene sequence: CDR1 LNHNV, CDR2 YYDKDF (reference sequence). The CDR3 is 13 amino acids. The CDR3, as DNA: TGTGCCACCAGCAGCAGGAAGCAAGAGACCCAGTACTTC. This encodes CATSSRKQETQYF.

This sequence joins TRBV20-1 and TRBJ1-2; D is undetermined. Deletions cut 4 bases from V and 7 bases from J, with 16 bases between. CDR1 and CDR2 from the germline V gene are DFQATT and SNEGSKA (reference sequence). The CDR3 length is 13 residues. In nucleotides, the CDR3 is TGCAGTGCTAAAAGAGGGTCAGGTGCTGGCTACACCTTC. This codes for CSAKRGSGAGYTF.

This clonotype was seen only a few times. The chain uses TRBV29-1 and TRBJ2-3, with TRBD1 matching 10 bases. This CDR3 spans 14 amino acids. J lost 1 base, V lost 6 bases, and 4 bases had no gene match. Germline V gives CDR1 SQVTM, CDR2 ANQGSEA. This chain's CDR3 is CSVRTGGGTDTQYF. CDR3 nucleotides: TGCAGCGTCCGGACAGGGGGTGGCACAGATACGCAGTATTTT.

Here the CDR3 reads CASSLRAAGGGEQFF. CDR3 bases: TGTGCCAGCAGCTTAAGGGCAGCGGGGGGGGGTGAGCAGTTCTTC. J is TRBJ2-1 and V is TRBV7-3; 10 bases match TRBD2. V lost 1 base to trimming and J lost 9 bases; unmatched junction nucleotides: 6. CDR3 length equals 15 residues. Germline CDR1 reads SGHTA; CDR2 reads FQGTGA. Looking up the rest from reference TRBV7-3 and TRBJ2-1 gives the full variable domain: GAGVSQTPSNKVTEKGKYVELRCDPISGHTALYWYRQSLGQGPEFLIYFQGTGAADDSGLPNDRFFAVRPEGSVSTLKIQRTERGDSAVYLCASSLRAAGGGEQFFGPGTRLTVL.

This chain connects TRBV5-1 to TRBJ1-1; no firm D call. Between the trimmed V and J ends, which lost 6 bases and 7 bases, there was a span of 22 bases. The CDR3 contains 15 residues. From germline, CDR1 is SGHRS and CDR2 YFSETQ. The CDR3 nucleotides are TGCGCCAGCACCAAGAGCGGGGTTGGGCTACATGAAGCTTTCTTT. Translation: CASTKSGVGLHEAFF. The full variable domain, completed using reference TRBV5-1 and TRBJ1-1, is KAGVTQTPRYLIKTRGQQVTLSCSPISGHRSVSWYQQTPGQGLQFLFEYFSETQRNKGNFPGRFSGRQFSNSRSEMNVSTLELGDSALYLCASTKSGVGLHEAFFGQGTRLTVV.

This clonotype was found a few times. The V call is TRBV6-2 or TRBV6-3, the J call TRBJ2-2, with TRBD2 identical over 7 bases. The CDR3 consists of 14 residues. Germline lookup yields CDR1 MNHEY and CDR2 SVGEGT. CDR3 residues: CATVRTRSTGELFF. The DNA for the CDR3 is TGTGCTACCGTTCGGACTAGAAGCACCGGGGAGCTGTTTTTT.

This clonotype was counted a few times. The chain couples TRBV6-5 to TRBJ1-2, with TRBD1 as a possible D gene (5 bases). In germline, CDR1 is MNHEY, CDR2 SVGAGI. Trimming left V 4 bases short and J 4 bases short, with 22 bases between. The CDR3 contains 17 residues. The CDR3 sequence: CASSFDSRTGRSYGYTF. CDR3 sequence (DNA): TGTGCCAGCAGTTTCGACTCACGTACGGGACGGAGCTATGGCTACACCTTC.

This sequence joins TRBV5-1 and TRBJ2-5, with D perhaps matching TRBD2 (5 bases). CDR3 size: 14 residues. The V and J ends lost 3 bases and 5 bases respectively, with 14 bases between them. From germline, CDR1 is SGHRS and CDR2 YFSETQ. The CDR3 spells CASSSTAGLETQYF. In DNA, the CDR3 is TGCGCCAGCAGCTCGACGGCAGGACTGGAGACCCAGTACTTC.